These 14 T cell receptor beta chains came from one sample sequenced in a study of blood T cell repertoires in COVID-19. Clones were sequenced by immunoSEQ multiplex PCR, and TCRdb holds only the in-frame ones, with some missing. The repertoire has about 350,000 clones, about nine tenths of them found once; the top ten carry approximately 4.1%. Source material: peripheral blood. These receptor sequences come from a woman in her sixties or seventies with COVID-19, enrolled during active disease.

The J gene is TRBJ1-1, the V gene TRBV12-3 or TRBV12-4; D not certain. The CDR3 consists of 13 residues. Trimming left V 3 bases short and J 8 bases short, with 13 bases between. In DNA, the CDR3 is TGTGCCAGCAGTTTCTCCGGAGGTTCCGAAGCTTTCTTT. Its translation is CASSFSGGSEAFF.

The J gene is TRBJ1-6, the V gene TRBV19, with TRBD1 matching 8 bases. The CDR3 is 14 amino acids. CDR1 and CDR2 from the germline V gene are LNHDA and SQIVND (reference sequence). V shed 4 bases, J shed 10 bases, and the junction held 6 bases outside the gene matches. The CDR3, as DNA: TGTGCCAGTAGTACCTACAGGGGGGGGTCACCCCTCCACTTT. It yields the protein CASSTYRGGSPLHF.

The chain has TRBV10-1 and TRBJ2-3, with D maybe TRBD2 (5 bases). V lost 0 bases and J lost 5, with 9 bases in between. Germline V gene sequence: CDR1 WNHNN, CDR2 SYGVQD (reference sequence). This CDR3 is 14 amino acids long. The CDR3 nucleotides read TGCGCCAGCAGTGAGTCGGACTCGGGAGATACGCAGTATTTT. Translated, it gives CASSESDSGDTQYF.

The chain recombines TRBV18 with TRBJ2-7; 9 bases agree with TRBD2. Germline CDR1 reads KGHSH; CDR2 reads LQKENI. The CDR3 is 14 residues long. Trimming at V came to 6 bases and at J to 5 bases, leaving 8 bases not matched to a gene. CDR3 protein: CASSTPGLAHEQYF. The CDR3 DNA is TGTGCCAGCTCCACTCCGGGACTAGCCCACGAGCAGTACTTC. The variable domain in full, with the rest retrieved from reference TRBV18 and TRBJ2-7, is NAGVMQNPRHLVRRRGQEARLRCSPMKGHSHVYWYRQLPEEGLKFMVYLQKENIIDESGMPKERFSAEFPKEGPSILRIQQVVRGDSAAYFCASSTPGLAHEQYFGPGTRLTVT.

The rearrangement links TRBV5-6 to TRBJ1-1, with TRBD1 as a possible D gene (5 bases). This CDR3 comprises 15 residues. The germline V gene encodes CDR1 SGHDT and CDR2 YYEEEE. Trimming took 0 bases from V and 4 from J, leaving 13 bases between them. The CDR3: CASSLDGRRGTEAFF. The CDR3 coding sequence is TGTGCCAGCAGCTTGGATGGCAGAAGGGGCACTGAAGCTTTCTTT.

This chain connects TRBV5-4 to TRBJ1-5; the match to TRBD1 covers 7 bases. This CDR3 region has 14 residues. Germline CDR1 reads SGHNT; CDR2 reads YYREEE (reference sequence). J lost 3 bases, V lost 4 bases, and 4 bases had no gene match. The CDR3 DNA sequence: TGTGCCAGCAGCCAGGGGGGCCTCAATCAGCCCCAGCATTTT. This codes for CASSQGGLNQPQHF.

The chain carries TRBV28 and TRBJ1-2; no definite D call. The V end lost 3 bases, the J end lost 4 bases, and 9 bases lay between the germline ends. From germline, CDR1 is MDHEN and CDR2 SYDVKM. The CDR3 runs 13 residues. CDR3 in amino acids: CASSFFGIYGYTF. In DNA, the CDR3 is TGTGCCAGCAGTTTCTTCGGGATCTATGGCTACACCTTC.

V usage is TRBV14 and J usage is TRBJ1-2; 7 bases match TRBD1. The CDR3 runs 14 residues. Germline V lookup: CDR1 SGHDN, CDR2 FVKESK. V shed 0 bases and J 8 bases; nucleotides not matched to a gene: 6. Here the CDR3 DNA reads TGTGCCAGCAGCCAAGACCGACAGGGCGGGGGCTACACCTTC. This encodes CASSQDRQGGGYTF.

This rearrangement joins TRBV27 to TRBJ2-4, with TRBD2 matching over 13 bases. V was pared by 5 bases and J by 6 bases, with 10 bases of the junction left unmatched. This CDR3 is 17 amino acids long. Germline V gives CDR1 MNHEY, CDR2 SMNVEV (reference sequence). CDR3 nucleotide sequence: TGTGCCAGCAGTCTCACTAGCGGGGGGGCCTACGGAAACATTCAGTACTTC. Translation: CASSLTSGGAYGNIQYF.

The V gene is TRBV6-5, the J gene TRBJ1-1; tentatively, D is TRBD1 (5 bases). Germline V gene lookup returns CDR1 MNHEY and CDR2 SVGAGI. V was cut by 5 bases and J by 3 bases, with 13 bases left in between. This CDR3 is built from 14 residues. The CDR3 loop is CASSTGSGHTEAFF. The CDR3 nucleotides read TGTGCCAGCAGTACCGGATCAGGGCACACTGAAGCTTTCTTT.

Turning to this clone: The sample has other DNA sequences that encode this CDR3 too. The V call is TRBV5-1, the J call TRBJ2-7; D may be TRBD1 (6 bases). The V end lost 4 bases, the J end lost 3 bases, and 14 bases lay between the germline ends. The CDR3 sequence is 14 residues long. CDR1 and CDR2 (germline): SGHRS, YFSETQ. This chain's CDR3 is CASSLQGGSYEQYF. DNA of the CDR3: TGCGCCAGCAGCCTACAGGGTGGGAGCTACGAGCAGTACTTC.

V and J are TRBV7-6 and TRBJ1-4; TRBD1 aligns across 7 bases. Germline V gene sequence: CDR1 SGHVS, CDR2 FNYEAQ. The CDR3 spans 15 residues. With V trimmed by 3 bases and J by 0 bases, 1 base remained unmatched. CDR3 DNA sequence: TGTGCCAGCAGCTTGGGGACAGCAACTAATGAAAAACTGTTTTTT. Translated, it gives CASSLGTATNEKLFF.

This clone was picked up one time. The CDR3 here is CASSYSARTDYGYTF. CDR3 DNA: TGTGCCAGCAGTTACTCTGCGAGGACAGACTATGGCTACACCTTC. This rearrangement joins TRBV6-6 to TRBJ1-2; perhaps TRBD1 as D (6 bases). The CDR3 sequence is 15 residues long. Germline values: CDR1 MNHNY, CDR2 SVGAGI (reference sequence). V was pared by 0 bases and J by 3 bases, with 11 bases between.

The chain combines TRBV7-6 with TRBJ2-1; 9 bases agree with TRBD1. V trimming: 5 bases; J trimming: 6 bases; junction bases outside the gene matches: 11. The CDR3 runs 16 residues. Germline CDR1 SGHVS, CDR2 FNYEAQ. The CDR3 DNA sequence: TGTGCCAGCAGCCAATCCCGGGACAGGGATATCAATGAGCAGTTCTTC. This sequence encodes CASSQSRDRDINEQFF.